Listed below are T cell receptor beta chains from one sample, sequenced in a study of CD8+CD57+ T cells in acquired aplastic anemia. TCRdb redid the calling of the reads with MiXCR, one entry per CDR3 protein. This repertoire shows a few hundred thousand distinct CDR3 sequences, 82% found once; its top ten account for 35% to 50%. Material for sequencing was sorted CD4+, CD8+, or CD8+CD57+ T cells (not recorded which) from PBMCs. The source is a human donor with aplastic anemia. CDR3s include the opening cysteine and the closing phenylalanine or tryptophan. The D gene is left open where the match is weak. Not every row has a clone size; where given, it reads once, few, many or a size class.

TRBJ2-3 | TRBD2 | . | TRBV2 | TGTGGCAGCGGGGGAGGGAGCACAGATACGCAGTATTTT | CGSGGGSTDTQYF
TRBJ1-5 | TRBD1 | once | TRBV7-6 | TGTGCCAGCGGGCAGGGGGCAGGTCAGCCCCAGCATTTT | CASGQGAGQPQHF
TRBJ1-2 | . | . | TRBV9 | TGTGCCAGCAGCCCACGGGACACAGGCTATTCCTCCCGCTACACCTTC | CASSPRDTGYSSRYTF
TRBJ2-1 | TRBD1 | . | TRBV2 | TGTGCCAGCAGTGAACGTCGGGGCAGGGGGCGCGGGAATGAGCAGTTCTTC | CASSERRGRGRGNEQFF
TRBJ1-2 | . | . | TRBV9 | TGTGCCAGCAGCGCACCCTTAGCGGGCTGGTTATATAGCTACACCTTC | CASSAPLAGWLYSYTF
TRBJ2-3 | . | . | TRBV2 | TGTGCCAGCAGTGTACCGTCAGGAGGCACTGATGCTTTCTTTTTT | CASSVPSGGTDAFFF
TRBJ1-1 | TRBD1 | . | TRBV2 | TGTGCCAGCGGGGTAGGGGGCACAGGTAAGCAGTATTTTTTCTTT | CASGVGGTGKQYFFF
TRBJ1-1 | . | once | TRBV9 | TGTGCCAGCAGCGTTGAACTGGCAGGGTACGAGCAGTCTTTCTTT | CASSVELAGYEQSFF
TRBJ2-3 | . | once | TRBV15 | TGTGCCACCAGTTGGGAGAATGGTAACAATGAGCAGTATTTT | CATSWENGNNEQYF
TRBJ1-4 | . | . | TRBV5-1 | TGCGCCAGCAGCTTGCAGGGTGAAGGTGAAAAACTGTTTTTT | CASSLQGEGEKLFF
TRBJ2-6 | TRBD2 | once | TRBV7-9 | TGTGCCAGCACCCTAGGGAGGGTCCCCGGTGGGGCCGACGTCCTGACTTTC | CASTLGRVPGGADVLTF
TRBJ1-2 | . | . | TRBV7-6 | TGTGCCAGCAGTTCGACAGCGTATGGCTACACCTTC | CASSSTAYGYTF
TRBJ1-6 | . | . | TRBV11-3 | TGTGCCAGCAGCTCAGATATGACAGTTTCACCCCTCCACTTT | CASSSDMTVSPLHF
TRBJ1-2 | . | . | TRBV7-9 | TGTGCCAGCAGCTTATCCTTCTATGGCTACACCTTC | CASSLSFYGYTF
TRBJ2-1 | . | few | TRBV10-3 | TGTGCCATCAGTGGGGACCGGAGCTCCTACAATGAGCAGTTCTTC | CAISGDRSSYNEQFF
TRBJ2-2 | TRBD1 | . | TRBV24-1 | TGTGCCACTAAAGGGACAGGCGGTCTGTTTTTT | CATKGTGGLFF
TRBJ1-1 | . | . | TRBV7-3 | TGTGCCAGCTCAAGAGAGGCCAACGCCGTTGAACACTCATTCTTT | CASSREANAVEHSFF
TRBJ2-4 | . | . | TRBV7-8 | TGTGCCAGCAGCTTGACTGGGGGCGTTCACTATTTC | CASSLTGGVHYF
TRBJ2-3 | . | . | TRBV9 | TGTGCCAGCAGCGTAGAGGGAGGTCCCGATACGGAGTATTTT | CASSVEGGPDTEYF
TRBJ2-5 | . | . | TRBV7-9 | TGTGCCACCAGCAGGGGCTGGGGGCATTCACCCCTGTACTTC | CATSRGWGHSPLYF
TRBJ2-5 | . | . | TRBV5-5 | TGTGCCGGCAACTGGGATAGGGAGACCCAGTACTTC | CAGNWDRETQYF